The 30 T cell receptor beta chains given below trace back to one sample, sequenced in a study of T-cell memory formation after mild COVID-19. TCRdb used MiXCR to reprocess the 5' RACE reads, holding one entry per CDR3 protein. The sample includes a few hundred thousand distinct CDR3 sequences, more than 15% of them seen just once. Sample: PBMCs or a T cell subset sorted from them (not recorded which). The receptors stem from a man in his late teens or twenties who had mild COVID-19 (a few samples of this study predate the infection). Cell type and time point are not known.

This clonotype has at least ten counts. CDR3: CASSYSGSAYEQYF. The DNA of the CDR3 is TGCGCCAGCAGCTACTCAGGGTCCGCCTACGAGCAGTACTTC. V usage is TRBV5-1 and J usage is TRBJ2-7, with D perhaps matching TRBD1 (5 bases). Germline loops: CDR1 SGHRS, CDR2 YFSETQ. The CDR3 spans 14 residues. V lost 3 bases and J lost 2, with 12 bases in between.

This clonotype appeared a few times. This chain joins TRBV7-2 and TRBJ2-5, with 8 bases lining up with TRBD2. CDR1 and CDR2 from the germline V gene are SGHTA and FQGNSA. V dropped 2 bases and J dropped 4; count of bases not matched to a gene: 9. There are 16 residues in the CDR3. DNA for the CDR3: TGTGCCAGCAGCTTATCTCTTGCGGGGGGCCGAGAGACCCAGTACTTC. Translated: CASSLSLAGGRETQYF.

CDR3 protein: CASSVKTGDAEAFF. CDR3 sequence (DNA): TGTGCCAGCAGCGTAAAAACAGGGGACGCTGAAGCTTTCTTT. J is TRBJ1-1 and V is TRBV9; 7 bases fit TRBD1. V lost 1 base and J lost 6; bases outside the gene matches: 6. The CDR3 sequence is 14 residues long. Germline V CDR1 and CDR2: SGDLS, YYNGEE.

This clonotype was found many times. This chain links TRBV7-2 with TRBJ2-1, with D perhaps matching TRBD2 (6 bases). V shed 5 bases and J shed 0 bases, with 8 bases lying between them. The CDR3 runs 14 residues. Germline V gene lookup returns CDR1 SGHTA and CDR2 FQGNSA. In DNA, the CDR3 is TGTGCCAGCAGCCGGGGGTACTCCTACAATGAGCAGTTCTTC. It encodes CASSRGYSYNEQFF.

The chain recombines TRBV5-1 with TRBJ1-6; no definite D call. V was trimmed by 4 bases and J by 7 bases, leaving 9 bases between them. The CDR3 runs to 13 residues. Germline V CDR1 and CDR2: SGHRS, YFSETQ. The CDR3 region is CASSGGENSPLHF. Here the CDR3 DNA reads TGCGCCAGCAGCGGTGGGGAAAATTCACCCCTCCACTTT.

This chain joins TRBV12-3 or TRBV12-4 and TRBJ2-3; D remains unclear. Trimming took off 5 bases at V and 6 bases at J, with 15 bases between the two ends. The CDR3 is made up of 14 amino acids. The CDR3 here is CASSDSGWWDTQYF. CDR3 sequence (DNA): TGTGCCAGCAGTGATTCCGGGTGGTGGGATACGCAGTATTTT.

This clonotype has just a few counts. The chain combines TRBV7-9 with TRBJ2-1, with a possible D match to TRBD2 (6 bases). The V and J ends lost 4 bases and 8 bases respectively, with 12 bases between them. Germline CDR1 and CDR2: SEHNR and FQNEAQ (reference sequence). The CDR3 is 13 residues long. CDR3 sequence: CASSYGLLDEQFF. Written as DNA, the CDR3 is TGTGCCAGCAGCTATGGACTACTTGATGAGCAGTTCTTC.

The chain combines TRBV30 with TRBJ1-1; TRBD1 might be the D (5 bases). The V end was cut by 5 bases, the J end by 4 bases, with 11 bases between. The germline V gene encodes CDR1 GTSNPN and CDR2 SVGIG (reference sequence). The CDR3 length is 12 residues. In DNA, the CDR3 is TGTGCCTGGGTGCAGGGAAGCACTGAAGCTTTCTTT. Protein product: CAWVQGSTEAFF.

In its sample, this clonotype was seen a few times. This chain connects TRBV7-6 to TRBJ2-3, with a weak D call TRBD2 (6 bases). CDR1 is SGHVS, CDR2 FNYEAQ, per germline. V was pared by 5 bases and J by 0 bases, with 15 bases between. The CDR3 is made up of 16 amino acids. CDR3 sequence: CASSLGRGPSTDTQYF. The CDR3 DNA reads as TGTGCCAGCAGCCTAGGGCGGGGACCTAGCACAGATACGCAGTATTTT.

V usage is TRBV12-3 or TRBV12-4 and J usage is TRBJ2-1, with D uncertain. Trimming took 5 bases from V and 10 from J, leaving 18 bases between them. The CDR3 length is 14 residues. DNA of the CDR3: TGTGCCAGCAGTCTGCTATCACCTAGAGGAGAGCAGTTCTTC. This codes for CASSLLSPRGEQFF.

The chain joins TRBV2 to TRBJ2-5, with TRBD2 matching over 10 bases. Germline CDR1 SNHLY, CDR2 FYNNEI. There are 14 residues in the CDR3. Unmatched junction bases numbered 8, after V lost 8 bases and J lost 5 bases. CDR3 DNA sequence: TGTGCCAGCCACCCTAGCGGGGGTCTGGAGACCCAGTACTTC. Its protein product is CASHPSGGLETQYF.

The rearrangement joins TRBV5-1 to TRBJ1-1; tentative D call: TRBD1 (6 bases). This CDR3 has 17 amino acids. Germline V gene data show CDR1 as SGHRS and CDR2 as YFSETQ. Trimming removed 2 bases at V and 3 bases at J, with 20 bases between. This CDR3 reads CASSFTPRGFSDTEAFF. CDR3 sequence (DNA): TGCGCCAGCAGCTTTACACCGAGGGGGTTTTCGGACACTGAAGCTTTCTTT. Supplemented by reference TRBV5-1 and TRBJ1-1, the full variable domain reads KAGVTQTPRYLIKTRGQQVTLSCSPISGHRSVSWYQQTPGQGLQFLFEYFSETQRNKGNFPGRFSGRQFSNSRSEMNVSTLELGDSALYLCASSFTPRGFSDTEAFFGQGTRLTVV.

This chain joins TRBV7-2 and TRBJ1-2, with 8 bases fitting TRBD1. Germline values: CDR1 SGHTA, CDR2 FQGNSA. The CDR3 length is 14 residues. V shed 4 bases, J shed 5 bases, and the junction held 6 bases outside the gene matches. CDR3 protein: CASSSGQGAYGYTF. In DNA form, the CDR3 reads TGTGCCAGCAGCTCGGGGCAGGGGGCATATGGCTACACCTTC. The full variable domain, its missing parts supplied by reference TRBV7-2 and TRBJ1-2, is GAGVSQSPSNKVTEKGKDVELRCDPISGHTALYWYRQSLGQGLEFLIYFQGNSAPDKSGLPSDRFSAERTGGSVSTLTIQRTQQEDSAVYLCASSSGQGAYGYTFGSGTRLTVV.

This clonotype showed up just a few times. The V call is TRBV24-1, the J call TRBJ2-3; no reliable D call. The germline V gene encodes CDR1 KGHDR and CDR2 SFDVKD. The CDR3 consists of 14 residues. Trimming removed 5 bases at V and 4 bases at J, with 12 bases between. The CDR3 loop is CATSGGPTPDTQYF. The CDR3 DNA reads TGTGCCACCAGTGGAGGACCGACCCCAGATACGCAGTATTTT.

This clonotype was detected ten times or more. The chain's CDR3 is CASSDSTGGADTQYF. For the CDR3, the DNA is TGTGCCAGCAGTGACTCGACAGGGGGCGCAGATACGCAGTATTTT. The gene calls are TRBV6-4 and TRBJ2-3; 10 positions agree with TRBD1. Germline lookup yields CDR1 MRHNA and CDR2 SNTAGT. V lost 0 bases to trimming and J lost 4 bases; unmatched junction nucleotides: 1. The CDR3 is made up of 15 amino acids.

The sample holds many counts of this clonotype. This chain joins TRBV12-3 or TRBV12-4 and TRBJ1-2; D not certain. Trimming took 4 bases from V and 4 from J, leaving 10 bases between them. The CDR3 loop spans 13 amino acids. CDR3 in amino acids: CASSSRLSYGYTF. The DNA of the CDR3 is TGTGCCAGCAGTTCCAGGCTTTCCTATGGCTACACCTTC.

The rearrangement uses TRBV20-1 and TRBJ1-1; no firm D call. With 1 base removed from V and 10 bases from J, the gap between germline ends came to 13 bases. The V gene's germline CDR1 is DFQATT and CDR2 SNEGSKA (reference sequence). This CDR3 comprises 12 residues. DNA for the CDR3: TGCAGTGCTAGAGGCCTCGGGCGTGGAGCTTTCTTT. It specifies CSARGLGRGAFF.

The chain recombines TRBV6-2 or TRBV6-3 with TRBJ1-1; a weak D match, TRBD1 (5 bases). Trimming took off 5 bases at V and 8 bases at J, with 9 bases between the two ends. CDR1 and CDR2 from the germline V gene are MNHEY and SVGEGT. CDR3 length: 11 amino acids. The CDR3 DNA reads TGTGCCAGCAGTGCGGGGGTCGAAGCTTTCTTT. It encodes CASSAGVEAFF.

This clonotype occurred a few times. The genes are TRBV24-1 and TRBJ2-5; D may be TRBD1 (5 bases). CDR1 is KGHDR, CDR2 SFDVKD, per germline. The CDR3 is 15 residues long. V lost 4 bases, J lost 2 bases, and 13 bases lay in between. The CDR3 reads CATSEATASQETQYF. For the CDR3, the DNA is TGTGCCACCAGTGAGGCGACAGCCAGTCAAGAGACCCAGTACTTC.

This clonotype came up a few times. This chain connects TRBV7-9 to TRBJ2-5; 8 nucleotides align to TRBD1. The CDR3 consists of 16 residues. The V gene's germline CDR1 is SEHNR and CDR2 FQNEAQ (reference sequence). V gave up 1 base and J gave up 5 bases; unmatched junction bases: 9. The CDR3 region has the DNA TGTGCCAGCAGCTTAGTCGTTCAGGGGGCAAGGGAGACCCAGTACTTC. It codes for CASSLVVQGARETQYF.

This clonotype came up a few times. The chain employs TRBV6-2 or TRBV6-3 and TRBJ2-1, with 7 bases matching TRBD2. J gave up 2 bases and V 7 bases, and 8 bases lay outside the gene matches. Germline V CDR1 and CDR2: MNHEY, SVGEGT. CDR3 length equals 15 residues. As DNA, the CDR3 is TGTGCCAGCAACTCCCTAGCGGAGCCCTACAATGAGCAGTTCTTC. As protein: CASNSLAEPYNEQFF.

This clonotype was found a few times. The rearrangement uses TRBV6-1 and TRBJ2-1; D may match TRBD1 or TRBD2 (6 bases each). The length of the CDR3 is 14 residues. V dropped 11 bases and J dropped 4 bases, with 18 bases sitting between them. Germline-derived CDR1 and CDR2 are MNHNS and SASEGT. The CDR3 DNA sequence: TGTGCCGGGAGCCTCGGGGGCCCTTACAATGAGCAGTTCTTC. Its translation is CAGSLGGPYNEQFF.

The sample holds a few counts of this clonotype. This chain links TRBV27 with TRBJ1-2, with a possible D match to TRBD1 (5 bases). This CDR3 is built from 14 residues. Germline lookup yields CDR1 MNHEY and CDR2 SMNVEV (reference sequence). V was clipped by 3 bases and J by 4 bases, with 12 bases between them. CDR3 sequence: CASSFIGTSYGYTF. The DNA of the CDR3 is TGTGCCAGCAGTTTTATTGGGACGTCCTATGGCTACACCTTC.

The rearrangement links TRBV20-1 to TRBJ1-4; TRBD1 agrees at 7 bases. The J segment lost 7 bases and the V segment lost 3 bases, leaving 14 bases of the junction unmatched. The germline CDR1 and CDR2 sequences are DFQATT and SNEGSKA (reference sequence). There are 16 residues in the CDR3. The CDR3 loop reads CSARARGVMRSEKLFF. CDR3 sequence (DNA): TGCAGTGCTAGGGCCAGGGGGGTTATGCGAAGTGAAAAACTGTTTTTT.

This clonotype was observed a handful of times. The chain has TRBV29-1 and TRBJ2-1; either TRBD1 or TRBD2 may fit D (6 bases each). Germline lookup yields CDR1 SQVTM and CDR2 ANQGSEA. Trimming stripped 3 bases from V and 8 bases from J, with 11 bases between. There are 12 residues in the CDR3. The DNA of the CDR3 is TGCAGCGTTGAGAAGGGGGGCGATGAGCAGTTCTTC. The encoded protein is CSVEKGGDEQFF.

CDR3 DNA: TGTGCCAGCAGCGCCATAGAAAACACCGGGGAGCTGTTTTTT. Translating it yields CASSAIENTGELFF. The chain joins TRBV11-3 to TRBJ2-2; D gene ambiguous. Germline assignment: CDR1 SGHNT and CDR2 YENEEA. Trimming took 5 bases from V and 2 from J, leaving 9 bases between them. The CDR3 is 14 residues long.

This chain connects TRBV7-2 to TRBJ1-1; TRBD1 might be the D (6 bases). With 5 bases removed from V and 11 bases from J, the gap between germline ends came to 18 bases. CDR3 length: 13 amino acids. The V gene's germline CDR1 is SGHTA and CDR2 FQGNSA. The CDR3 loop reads CASSPWQGREAFF. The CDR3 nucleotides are TGTGCCAGCAGCCCTTGGCAGGGGCGTGAGGCTTTCTTT.

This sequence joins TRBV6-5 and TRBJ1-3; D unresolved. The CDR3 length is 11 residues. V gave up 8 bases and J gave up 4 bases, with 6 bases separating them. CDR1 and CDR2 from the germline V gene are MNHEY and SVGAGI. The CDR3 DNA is TGTGCCAGCGGTCAGGGAAACACCATATATTTT. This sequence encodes CASGQGNTIYF.

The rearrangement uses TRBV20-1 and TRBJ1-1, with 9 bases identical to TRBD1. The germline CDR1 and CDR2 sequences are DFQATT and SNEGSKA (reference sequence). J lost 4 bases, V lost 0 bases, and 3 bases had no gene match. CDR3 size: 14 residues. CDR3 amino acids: CSARDPGQGTEAFF. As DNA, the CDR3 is TGCAGTGCTAGAGACCCGGGACAGGGCACTGAAGCTTTCTTT.

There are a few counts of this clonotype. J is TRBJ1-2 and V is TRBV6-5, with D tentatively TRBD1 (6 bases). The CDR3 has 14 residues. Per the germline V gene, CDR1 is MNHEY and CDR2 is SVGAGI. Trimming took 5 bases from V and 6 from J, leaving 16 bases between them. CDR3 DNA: TGTGCCAGCAGTGGAGGGGGGGGCGATCATGGCTACACCTTC. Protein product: CASSGGGGDHGYTF.